A single sample is the source of the 26 T cell receptor beta chains below, sequenced in a study of T cell responses to AZD1222 COVID-19 vaccine. Assay: immunoSEQ multiplex PCR; the TCRdb copy retains only in-frame clones and omits some. This sample has over 70,000 clones, with roughly 87% found just once. Material: peripheral blood, obtained 28 days after the second AZD1222 dose. Source of these receptors: an adult who received the AZD1222 COVID-19 vaccine.

The rearrangement links TRBV7-9 to TRBJ1-2, with a possible D match to TRBD1 (5 bases). CDR1 and CDR2 (germline): SEHNR, FQNEAQ (reference sequence). The CDR3 covers 13 residues. V lost 5 bases, J lost 4 bases, and 11 bases lay in between. CDR3 amino acids: CASSQGVSYGYTF. DNA of the CDR3: TGTGCCAGCAGCCAAGGGGTGAGCTATGGCTACACCTTC.

The count of this clone is one. The V and J genes are TRBV25-1 and TRBJ2-5; D gene uncertain. Trimming removed 4 bases from V and 3 bases from J, with 12 bases in between. Germline CDR1 reads MGHDK; CDR2 reads SYGVNS. The CDR3 extends over 14 amino acids. The CDR3 DNA reads TGTGCCAGCAGTGGAATGATTGAGGAAGAGACCCAGTACTTC. As protein: CASSGMIEEETQYF.

The V gene is TRBV2, the J gene TRBJ1-5; TRBD1 agrees at 8 bases. Germline assignment: CDR1 SNHLY and CDR2 FYNNEI. This CDR3 contains 14 residues. V lost 6 bases, J lost 9 bases, and 10 bases stayed unmatched. The CDR3 loop reads CASRAQGASPPQHF. DNA for the CDR3: TGTGCCAGCAGGGCGCAGGGGGCGTCGCCGCCCCAGCATTTT. The entire variable domain, with the rest obtained from reference TRBV2 and TRBJ1-5, is as follows: EPEVTQTPSHQVTQMGQEVILRCVPISNHLYFYWYRQILGQKVEFLVSFYNNEISEKSEIFDDQFSVERPDGSNFTLKIRSTKLEDSAMYFCASRAQGASPPQHFGDGTRLSIL.

The genes are TRBV2 and TRBJ1-2, with D perhaps TRBD1 (6 bases). The V end lost 2 bases, the J end lost 7 bases, and 11 bases lay between the germline ends. CDR3 size: 13 residues. Germline V gives CDR1 SNHLY, CDR2 FYNNEI. CDR3 sequence reads: CASSERGAAGYTF. The CDR3 DNA sequence: TGTGCCAGCAGTGAACGGGGGGCAGCTGGCTACACCTTC.

The rearrangement uses TRBV28 and TRBJ2-5, with a possible D match to TRBD1 (5 bases). Trimming stripped 5 bases from V and 4 bases from J, with 14 bases between. Germline CDR1 is MDHEN and CDR2 is SYDVKM. This CDR3 is 14 amino acids long. CDR3 protein: CASSTPTVLETQYF. CDR3 nucleotide sequence: TGTGCCAGCAGTACACCGACAGTATTAGAGACCCAGTACTTC.

The genes are TRBV5-1 and TRBJ2-2, with 7 bases aligning to TRBD2. Germline-derived CDR1 and CDR2 are SGHRS and YFSETQ. Trimming cost V 0 bases and J 1 base; bases outside gene matches: 3. The CDR3 sequence is 16 residues long. CDR3: CASSLEERGNTGELFF. In DNA, the CDR3 is TGCGCCAGCAGCTTGGAAGAGCGGGGGAACACCGGGGAGCTGTTTTTT.

The genes are TRBV7-3 and TRBJ2-5, with D tentatively TRBD1 (6 bases). Trimming left V 1 base short and J 2 bases short, with 14 bases between. This CDR3 is 16 amino acids long. The germline gives CDR1 SGHTA, CDR2 FQGTGA. CDR3 amino acids: CASSLNTAGAQETQYF. Here the CDR3 DNA reads TGTGCCAGCAGCTTAAATACCGCAGGGGCGCAAGAGACCCAGTACTTC.

This sequence joins TRBV6-1 and TRBJ1-4; a possible D gene is TRBD1 (5 bases). The V end was cut by 2 bases, the J end by 7 bases, with 14 bases between. CDR1 and CDR2 (germline): MNHNS, SASEGT. The length of the CDR3 is 15 residues. This CDR3 is CASSELRSGAEKLFF. The CDR3 DNA follows: TGTGCCAGCAGTGAACTCAGAAGCGGGGCTGAAAAACTGTTTTTT.

V usage is TRBV7-9 and J usage is TRBJ1-1; D gene uncertain. Trimming left V 5 bases short and J 6 bases short, with 13 bases between. The V gene's germline CDR1 is SEHNR and CDR2 FQNEAQ (reference sequence). The CDR3 is 13 amino acids. This CDR3 is CASSHPMGSEAFF. In DNA form, the CDR3 reads TGTGCCAGCAGCCATCCTATGGGATCTGAAGCTTTCTTT.

This chain uses TRBV7-2 with TRBJ1-5, with D perhaps TRBD1 (5 bases). Germline CDR1 SGHTA, CDR2 FQGNSA. The CDR3 totals 15 residues. The V and J ends lost 3 bases and 4 bases respectively, with 13 bases between them. CDR3 region: CASSLIWGPNQPQHF. DNA of the CDR3: TGTGCCAGCAGCTTGATATGGGGACCAAATCAGCCCCAGCATTTT.

The chain couples TRBV6-5 to TRBJ2-3; 7 bases map to TRBD2. Germline V CDR1 and CDR2: MNHEY, SVGAGI. CDR3 length: 16 residues. The trim removed 0 bases at V and 6 bases at J, leaving 9 bases unmatched. CDR3 in amino acids: CASSYSGGGGLDTQYF. In nucleotides, the CDR3 is TGTGCCAGCAGTTACTCAGGCGGGGGAGGGTTGGATACGCAGTATTTT.

This sequence joins TRBV27 and TRBJ2-7; 8 bases fit TRBD1. This CDR3 has 13 amino acids. The germline CDR1 and CDR2 sequences are MNHEY and SMNVEV (reference sequence). With V trimmed by 3 bases and J by 6 bases, 4 bases remained unmatched. CDR3 sequence reads: CASSFSGGLEQYV. CDR3 DNA sequence: TGTGCCAGCAGTTTTTCAGGGGGCCTCGAGCAGTACGTC.

The chain recombines TRBV28 with TRBJ1-2; TRBD1 might be the D (6 bases). V lost 6 bases and J 6 bases, leaving 26 bases between the germline ends. CDR1 and CDR2 (germline): MDHEN, SYDVKM. The CDR3 extends over 17 amino acids. DNA of the CDR3: TGTGCCAGCAGGCTTTCCGCCTCATTGGGAGGGGGAAATGGCTACACCTTC. The encoded protein is CASRLSASLGGGNGYTF.

This clone has a single count. The rearrangement uses TRBV28 and TRBJ1-1; 9 bases match TRBD1. The CDR3 covers 15 residues. Germline V gene data show CDR1 as MDHEN and CDR2 as SYDVKM. V trimming: 8 bases; J trimming: 3 bases; junction bases outside the gene matches: 10. This CDR3 reads CASRWGTGQYTEAFF. In DNA form, the CDR3 reads TGTGCCAGCCGCTGGGGGACAGGGCAGTACACTGAAGCTTTCTTT.

This clone appeared a single time. The J gene is TRBJ1-6, the V gene TRBV19; 8 nucleotides align to TRBD1. V trimming: 4 bases; J trimming: 13 bases; junction bases outside the gene matches: 3. The CDR3 is 12 amino acids. Germline V CDR1 and CDR2: LNHDA, SQIVND (reference sequence). The CDR3 nucleotides read TGTGCCAGTAGTAGATACAGGGGGCCCCTCCACTTT. Protein: CASSRYRGPLHF. The entire variable domain, with the rest obtained from reference TRBV19 and TRBJ1-6, is as follows: DGGITQSPKYLFRKEGQNVTLSCEQNLNHDAMYWYRQDPGQGLRLIYYSQIVNDFQKGDIAEGYSVSREKKESFPLTVTSAQKNPTAFYLCASSRYRGPLHFGNGTRLTVT.

This chain uses TRBV3-1 (or the pseudogene TRBV3-2) with TRBJ2-1; maybe TRBD2 (5 bases). CDR3 size: 15 residues. Germline V gene data show CDR1 as LGHDT and CDR2 as YNNKEL (reference sequence). Trimming cost V 0 bases and J 5 bases, with 11 bases left between them. CDR3: CASSQDGVADNEQFF. The DNA for the CDR3 is TGTGCCAGCAGCCAAGACGGGGTTGCAGACAATGAGCAGTTCTTC.

The rearrangement uses TRBV15 and TRBJ1-2; D is perhaps TRBD1 (6 bases). CDR1 is LNHNV, CDR2 YYDKDF, per germline (reference sequence). This CDR3 is 14 amino acids long. With 8 bases removed from V and 4 bases from J, the gap between germline ends came to 17 bases. CDR3 nucleotide sequence: TGTGCCACCCGAAACCTAACAGGGAGCTATGGCTACACCTTC. Its translation: CATRNLTGSYGYTF.

The chain has TRBV3-1 (or the pseudogene TRBV3-2) and TRBJ2-2; 8 bases align to TRBD2. The V gene end was trimmed by 6 bases and the J gene end by 3 bases; junction bases not matched to a gene: 9. The length of the CDR3 is 16 residues. Germline values: CDR1 LGHDT, CDR2 YNNKEL (reference sequence). CDR3 DNA: TGTGCCAGCAGTCTAACTAGCGGAGGGGACACCGGGGAGCTGTTTTTT. It is translated as CASSLTSGGDTGELFF.

The chain carries TRBV19 and TRBJ2-1; 11 bases are shared with TRBD2. The V and J ends lost 4 bases and 10 bases, in that order; junction bases with no gene match: 6. The CDR3 consists of 14 residues. Germline assignment: CDR1 LNHDA and CDR2 SQIVND (reference sequence). This CDR3 is CASSKTGLADEQFF. The CDR3 DNA follows: TGTGCCAGTAGTAAAACGGGACTAGCGGACGAGCAGTTCTTC.

The chain employs TRBV7-2 and TRBJ1-5, with TRBD1 identical over 10 bases. The germline V gene has CDR1 SGHTA and CDR2 FQGNSA. The CDR3 runs to 15 residues. J was trimmed by 5 bases and V by 5 bases; bases with no gene match: 6. The CDR3 loop reads CASSPVTGGYQPQHF. For the CDR3, the DNA is TGTGCCAGCAGCCCCGTGACAGGGGGCTATCAGCCCCAGCATTTT.

The chain uses TRBV5-1 and TRBJ2-1; D may be TRBD1 or TRBD2 (6 bases each). The CDR3 has 13 residues. V shed 4 bases and J shed 9 bases, with 14 bases lying between them. Germline V CDR1 and CDR2: SGHRS, YFSETQ. The DNA of the CDR3 is TGCGCCAGCAGCGAGGGGGGAAGTGGTGAGCAGTTCTTC. This gives the protein CASSEGGSGEQFF.

This chain joins TRBV6-5 and TRBJ2-7, with 7 bases that match TRBD1. This CDR3 has 15 residues. The V and J ends lost 6 bases and 9 bases, in that order; junction bases with no gene match: 17. Germline loops: CDR1 MNHEY, CDR2 SVGAGI. The CDR3 region is CASSAQGKGLRGQYF. Here the CDR3 DNA reads TGTGCCAGCAGCGCACAGGGGAAGGGCCTTAGAGGGCAGTACTTC.

The rearrangement joins TRBV7-9 to TRBJ2-7; D uncertain. The CDR3 loop spans 15 amino acids. The V gene's germline CDR1 is SEHNR and CDR2 FQNEAQ (reference sequence). With 5 bases removed from V and 2 bases from J, the gap between germline ends came to 16 bases. The CDR3 is CASSPRSEAPYEQYF. In nucleotides, the CDR3 is TGTGCCAGCAGCCCACGCTCCGAAGCTCCCTACGAGCAGTACTTC.

The chain carries TRBV7-2 and TRBJ1-1; possibly TRBD1 for D (6 bases). This CDR3 is built from 15 residues. Per the germline V gene, CDR1 is SGHTA and CDR2 is FQGNSA. Trimming pared 3 bases from V and 1 base from J, leaving 12 bases between. DNA for the CDR3: TGTGCCAGCAGCTTCCGCGGGGGCTCGAACACTGAAGCTTTCTTT. Its protein is CASSFRGGSNTEAFF.

Comment on this clone: One end of the junction does not line up with germline, which may come from a read error. This chain connects TRBV28 to TRBJ1-5; 8 bases match TRBD1. The CDR3 contains 14 residues. CDR1 is MDHEN and CDR2 is SYDVKM in the germline V gene. The CDR3: CASSRTGKRSAPAF. DNA for the CDR3: TGTGCCAGCAGTAGGACAGGGAAACGGTCAGCCCCAGCATTT.

The sample holds a few counts of this clone. The chain recombines TRBV9 with TRBJ2-3; TRBD2 is a possible D gene (6 bases). From germline, CDR1 is SGDLS and CDR2 YYNGEE. CDR3 length: 15 residues. Trimming took 2 bases from V and 0 from J, leaving 10 bases between them. The DNA for the CDR3 is TGTGCCAGCAGCGTGGGCGGGGCCAGCACAGATACGCAGTATTTT. Encoded protein: CASSVGGASTDTQYF.